This TCR beta chain derives from a study of blood T cells in healthy people across ages. Points from the study as a whole: Investigators viewed diversity estimates from one million T cells as underestimates, the study reported.

To note about this clonotype: Antigen specificity is unknown.

PBMCs were isolated at a quantity of at least 6.5 million per sample. This CDR3 has 13 amino acids. V dropped 6 bases and J dropped 0 bases, with 8 bases sitting between them. Germline V gene data show CDR1 as SNHLY and CDR2 as FYNNEI. With a J-beta primer mix and a sample-barcoded 5' primer, a second PCR ran about 7 to 12 cycles. Carrying 12 random nucleotides, a template-switch adaptor labeled each individual cDNA molecule. Each CDR3 protein is one row after TCRdb ran MiXCR on the 5' RACE reads. The sample holds 800,000 to 950,000 distinct CDR3 sequences; about 27% are singletons and the top ten take approximately 10%. These data were likewise used in another study, on T cells of mothers and their children.

The sequenced material came from blood. The J gene is TRBJ1-2, the V gene TRBV2, with D unresolved. This TCR derives from a woman aged 35 to 49 in good health. The CDR3 loop is CASSRVTNYGYTF. The CDR3 DNA sequence: TGTGCCAGCAGCCGCGTTACTAACTATGGCTACACCTTC. The complete variable domain, with remaining parts taken from reference TRBV2 and TRBJ1-2, reads EPEVTQTPSHQVTQMGQEVILRCVPISNHLYFYWYRQILGQKVEFLVSFYNNEISEKSEIFDDQFSVERPDGSNFTLKIRSTKLEDSAMYFCASSRVTNYGYTFGSGTRLTVV.